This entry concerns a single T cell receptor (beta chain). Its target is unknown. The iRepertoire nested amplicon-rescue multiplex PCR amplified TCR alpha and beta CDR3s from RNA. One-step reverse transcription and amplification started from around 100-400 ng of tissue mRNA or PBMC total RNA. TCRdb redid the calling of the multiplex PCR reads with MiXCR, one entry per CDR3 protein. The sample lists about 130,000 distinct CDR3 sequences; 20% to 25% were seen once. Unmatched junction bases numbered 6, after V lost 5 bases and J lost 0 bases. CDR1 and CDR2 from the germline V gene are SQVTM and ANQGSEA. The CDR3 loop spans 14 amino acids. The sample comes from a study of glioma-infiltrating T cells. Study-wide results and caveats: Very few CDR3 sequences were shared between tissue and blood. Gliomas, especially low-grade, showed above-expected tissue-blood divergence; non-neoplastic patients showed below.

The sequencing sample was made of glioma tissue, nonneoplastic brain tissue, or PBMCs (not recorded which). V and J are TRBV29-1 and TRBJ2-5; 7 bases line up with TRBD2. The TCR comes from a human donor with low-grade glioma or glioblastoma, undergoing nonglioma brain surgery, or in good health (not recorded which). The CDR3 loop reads CSVIGLEDQETQYF. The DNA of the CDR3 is TGCAGCGTTATCGGACTAGAGGACCAAGAGACCCAGTACTTC.